The rows below give T cell receptor beta chains drawn from one sample of a study of CD8+CD57+ T cells in acquired aplastic anemia. One entry per CDR3 protein results from TCRdb running MiXCR on the reads. The table records 150,000 or so distinct CDR3 sequences, less than 60% of them present only once. The specimen was sorted CD4+, CD8+, or CD8+CD57+ T cells (not recorded which) from PBMCs. These receptors were taken from a human donor with aplastic anemia. Each CDR3 is given with its conserved first and last residue. Fields, in order: D gene, V gene, clone size, CDR3 length, J gene, CDR3 DNA, CDR3 protein. The D gene is left open where the match is weak. Clone size is given for some rows only: seen once, a few or many times, or a class if the clone is expanded.

D: NA
V: TRBV10-2
size: many
length: 14
J: TRBJ2-3
DNA: TGCGCCAGCTTGGGGGGGGGGCCCTCAGATACGCAGTATTTT
CDR3: CASLGGGPSDTQYF

D: NA
V: TRBV4-1
size: NA
length: 15
J: TRBJ2-7
DNA: TGCGCCGGCAGCCAACTCAAAACAGGGTGCCACGAGCAGTACTTC
CDR3: CAGSQLKTGCHEQYF

D: TRBD1
V: TRBV10-3
size: few
length: 17
J: TRBJ2-7
DNA: TGTGCCATCAGGGCTAAGGAACAGGGGGCGAGCTCCTACGAGCAGTACTTC
CDR3: CAIRAKEQGASSYEQYF

D: TRBD1
V: TRBV6-5
size: once
length: 15
J: TRBJ2-3
DNA: TGTGCCAGCAGTTACGGGACAGGGGACACAGATACGCAGTATTTT
CDR3: CASSYGTGDTDTQYF

D: NA
V: TRBV20-1
size: few
length: 14
J: TRBJ2-7
DNA: TGCAGTGCCAGCAGTTTCCGGCAGGCGGAGGAGCAGTACTTC
CDR3: CSASSFRQAEEQYF

D: NA
V: TRBV15
size: NA
length: 16
J: TRBJ2-4
DNA: TGTGCCACTAGGCCTCGATATGATCTGGCCAAAAACATTCAGTACTTC
CDR3: CATRPRYDLAKNIQYF

D: TRBD2
V: TRBV20-1
size: NA
length: 15
J: TRBJ2-7
DNA: TGCAGTGCCAGTAGCCTAGCGGGGAGAACCTACGAGCAGTACTTC
CDR3: CSASSLAGRTYEQYF

D: NA
V: TRBV5-1
size: NA
length: 15
J: TRBJ2-7
DNA: TGCGCCAGCAGCTTGGAGCAGGGACGGACCTACGAGCAGTACTTC
CDR3: CASSLEQGRTYEQYF

D: TRBD2
V: TRBV12-3/TRBV12-4
size: once
length: 13
J: TRBJ2-1
DNA: TGTGCCAGCACTCTGGGGGGGAGGGATGAGCAGTTCTTC
CDR3: CASTLGGRDEQFF

D: TRBD2
V: TRBV10-3
size: NA
length: 16
J: TRBJ2-3
DNA: TGTGCCATCAGCCCACAACTAGCGGGAGTTCCAGATACGCAGTATTTT
CDR3: CAISPQLAGVPDTQYF

D: NA
V: TRBV24-1
size: NA
length: 13
J: TRBJ2-1
DNA: TGTGCCACCAGTGACCTTAATCGACGTGAGCAGTTCTTC
CDR3: CATSDLNRREQFF

D: NA
V: TRBV7-2
size: many
length: 16
J: TRBJ1-1
DNA: TGTGCCAGCAGCTTCCCGGGACACAGCCCAACCACTGAAGCTTTCTTT
CDR3: CASSFPGHSPTTEAFF

D: NA
V: TRBV7-2
size: NA
length: 15
J: TRBJ1-5
DNA: TGTGCCAGCAGCTTAATATGGGGCGGCAATCAGCCCCAGCATTTT
CDR3: CASSLIWGGNQPQHF

D: TRBD1
V: TRBV29-1
size: few
length: 13
J: TRBJ2-7
DNA: TGCAGCGTTACCGGGACAGGGGGGCAAGAGCAGTACTTC
CDR3: CSVTGTGGQEQYF

D: NA
V: TRBV19
size: NA
length: 15
J: TRBJ2-1
DNA: TGTGCCAGTAGTCCCAGAAGCTTGGGTGCCAATGAGCAGTTCTTC
CDR3: CASSPRSLGANEQFF

D: NA
V: TRBV20-1
size: once
length: 11
J: TRBJ2-2
DNA: TGCAGTGCTAGATCTCCCGGGGAGCTGTTTTTT
CDR3: CSARSPGELFF

D: TRBD2
V: TRBV4-2
size: NA
length: 15
J: TRBJ2-3
DNA: TGTGCCAGCAGCCCTAGCGGGGGGGCCGCAGATACGCAGTATTTT
CDR3: CASSPSGGAADTQYF